This is a list of T cell receptor beta chains from one sample in a study of control samples from healthy donors and cancer patients. Libraries were prepared by immunoSEQ multiplex PCR; TCRdb keeps only in-frame clonotypes and omits some of them. The data show over 45,000 clones, with around nine tenths seen just once and 1.6% held by the top ten. The sample was PBMCs. Receptors originate from a man aged 40-55 years with colorectal cancer. Both conserved end residues are part of each CDR3. Each record gives: CDR3 DNA, CDR3 protein, J gene, D gene, clone size, CDR3 length, V gene. The D gene is left open where the match is weak. Where a row states a size, it is once, few, many or the class of an expanded clone; other rows omit it.

TGTGCCAGCAGCCCCAATGGCCAGGGGGTAGCTTTCTTT,CASSPNGQGVAFF,TRBJ1-1,TRBD1,-,13,TRBV7-3
TGTGCCAGCAGCCCCATGGGACAGTTCCAAGAGACCCAGTACTTC,CASSPMGQFQETQYF,TRBJ2-5,TRBD1,-,15,TRBV7-6
TGTGCCAGCAGTGACCGCGGGGGGCCTATAGATACGCAGTATTTT,CASSDRGGPIDTQYF,TRBJ2-3,TRBD2,-,15,TRBV6-4
TGTGCCAGCAGTTTAGGGACTTCGAGTCTCACAGATACGCAGTATTTT,CASSLGTSSLTDTQYF,TRBJ2-3,-,-,16,TRBV27
TGTGCCAGCAGAAAGAGGCTCAGTCGCGATGAGCAGTTCTTC,CASRKRLSRDEQFF,TRBJ2-1,-,once,14,TRBV27
TGTGCCAGCAGCTTATTTTCCCCGGTTTACTCCTACAATGAGCAGTTCTTC,CASSLFSPVYSYNEQFF,TRBJ2-1,-,-,17,TRBV13
TGCGCCAGCAGCTTTGCGATGGGGGTGGCTGAGCAGTTCTTC,CASSFAMGVAEQFF,TRBJ2-1,-,-,14,TRBV5-1
TGCGCCAGCAGCCAAGGGGGGGTGTTCTCAACTAATGAAAAACTGTTTTTT,CASSQGGVFSTNEKLFF,TRBJ1-4,-,-,17,TRBV4-1
TGTGCCACCAGTGACCCCGGGACAGATTATGGCTACACCTTC,CATSDPGTDYGYTF,TRBJ1-2,TRBD1,few,14,TRBV24-1
TGTGCCAGCAGTGAATTGAGCAGGGCAGGGACAGATACGCAGTATTTT,CASSELSRAGTDTQYF,TRBJ2-3,-,-,16,TRBV25-1
TGTGCCAGCAGCTTCACAGAGAACACTGAAGCTTTCTTT,CASSFTENTEAFF,TRBJ1-1,-,-,13,TRBV7-8
TGTGCCAGCAGTTTACTGGGACAGGGGGCTATGCCCGGGGAGCTGTTTTTT,CASSLLGQGAMPGELFF,TRBJ2-2,TRBD1,-,17,TRBV27
TGTGCCAGCATGGGGGGTCGATACACTGAAGCTTTCTTT,CASMGGRYTEAFF,TRBJ1-1,-,-,13,TRBV2
TGCGCCAGCTTCGGGGGTAACTATGGCTACACCTTC,CASFGGNYGYTF,TRBJ1-2,-,-,12,TRBV4-1
TGTGCCACCAGCCCCCGGTGGGCGGGAGGCTCAGATACGCAGTATTTT,CATSPRWAGGSDTQYF,TRBJ2-3,TRBD2,-,16,TRBV15
TGTGCCAGCAGCGGAAGGGGGCAGAACACTGAAGCTTTCTTT,CASSGRGQNTEAFF,TRBJ1-1,TRBD1,-,14,TRBV6-6
TGTGCCAGGGGTACAAAAAACTCCTACGAGCAGTACTTC,CARGTKNSYEQYF,TRBJ2-7,-,-,13,TRBV2
TGTGCCAGCAGCTTAGGCCTAATAGGGGGGGATAATGAGCAGTTCTTC,CASSLGLIGGDNEQFF,TRBJ2-1,-,-,16,TRBV13
TGTGCCAGCAGCTCCGACAGGGGGCACACTGAAGCTTTCTTT,CASSSDRGHTEAFF,TRBJ1-1,TRBD1,-,14,TRBV11-3
TGCGCCAGCAGCCAAGATACAAGCACGGGAGAGACCCAGTACTTC,CASSQDTSTGETQYF,TRBJ2-5,-,once,15,TRBV4-3
TGTGCCAGCATTAATACAGGGGACCTCTCCTACAATGAGCAGTTCTTC,CASINTGDLSYNEQFF,TRBJ2-1,TRBD1,-,16,TRBV2
TGTGCCAGACTACGGGGGACTAGCGGGAGGCCCCCCTACAATGAGCAGTTCTTC,CARLRGTSGRPPYNEQFF,TRBJ2-1,-,-,18,TRBV21-1
TGTGCCAGCAGCCCGGGGACAGGGCTGTACTTC,CASSPGTGLYF,TRBJ2-7,TRBD1,-,11,TRBV9
TGCGCCAGCAGCTCCGGAGGGGGTGAGGAGACCCAGTACTTC,CASSSGGGEETQYF,TRBJ2-5,-,-,14,TRBV5-1
TGTGCCAGCAGCACCCTAGCGGTGCGCGGCACCGGGGAGCTGTTTTTT,CASSTLAVRGTGELFF,TRBJ2-2,TRBD2,-,16,TRBV7-9
TGTGCCAGCAGCCGAACCGGCTCCTACGAGCAGTACTTC,CASSRTGSYEQYF,TRBJ2-7,-,-,13,TRBV6-2/TRBV6-3
TGTGCCATGGATAAGGGTAGCAATCAGCCCCAGCATTTT,CAMDKGSNQPQHF,TRBJ1-5,-,-,13,TRBV9
TGTGCCAGCAGCATACCCCTAGACAGGAGGAACACTGAAGCTTTCTTT,CASSIPLDRRNTEAFF,TRBJ1-1,-,-,16,TRBV13
TGTGCCAGCAGCTCCACAGTACGGGGCACTGAAGCTTTCTTT,CASSSTVRGTEAFF,TRBJ1-1,-,once,14,TRBV2
TGTGCCAGCAGAGGGATCGGGGGAAATAACCAGCGGCTGTTTTTT,CASRGIGGNNQRLFF,TRBJ1-4,-,-,15,TRBV2
TGCGCCAGCAGCTTAGGGGTAGCGGAACAAGAGACCCAGTACTTC,CASSLGVAEQETQYF,TRBJ2-5,-,-,15,TRBV5-1
TGTGCCAGCAGTTCGGGACTGATCCTAGCGGTTAGGTACACAGATACGCAGTATTTT,CASSSGLILAVRYTDTQYF,TRBJ2-3,TRBD2,-,19,TRBV28
TGTGCCAGCTCACCGGTTCCCTACAATGAGCAGTTCTTC,CASSPVPYNEQFF,TRBJ2-1,-,few,13,TRBV18
TGTGCCAGCAGCTTTACAGAGGGACAAAATTACGAGCAGTACTTC,CASSFTEGQNYEQYF,TRBJ2-7,-,-,15,TRBV7-9
TGTGCCACCAGTGACTCCCGAGGGGGTAGATTCTACGAGCAGTACTTC,CATSDSRGGRFYEQYF,TRBJ2-7,-,-,16,TRBV24-1
TGCAGCGCGGACAGGGGGGCTGAAGCTTTCTTT,CSADRGAEAFF,TRBJ1-1,TRBD1,-,11,TRBV29-1
TGTGCCAGTAGCAGGGCCTCGGTTAACACAGATACGCAGTATTTT,CASSRASVNTDTQYF,TRBJ2-3,-,-,15,TRBV19
TGTGCCAGTAGTACTGGGACAAAAGGAAACACCATATATTTT,CASSTGTKGNTIYF,TRBJ1-3,-,-,14,TRBV19
TGCGCCAGCAGCCCCTCAGGGCCCTCCTACAATGAGCAGTTCTTC,CASSPSGPSYNEQFF,TRBJ2-1,-,-,15,TRBV5-1
TGTGCCAGCAGCTTAGACGGGACTAGCGGATCAAAGCAGTACTTC,CASSLDGTSGSKQYF,TRBJ2-7,TRBD2,-,15,TRBV7-9
TGTGCCAGCAGTTATGGACACCGCGTCTTCTACGAGCAGTACTTC,CASSYGHRVFYEQYF,TRBJ2-7,-,-,15,TRBV6-2/TRBV6-3
TGTGCCAGCAGCTTAGGAGGTGTAGGGCCCTATGGCTACACCTTC,CASSLGGVGPYGYTF,TRBJ1-2,-,once,15,TRBV7-9
TGTGCCAGCTCAACTACAGGGCCTCAGCCCCAGCATTTT,CASSTTGPQPQHF,TRBJ1-5,-,-,13,TRBV6-5
TGTGCCACCAGGCCGGGACAGGGCGAGACCGGGGAGCTGTTTTTT,CATRPGQGETGELFF,TRBJ2-2,TRBD1,-,15,TRBV24-1
TGTGCCAGCACGGGCTCATGGAACTATGGCTACACCTTC,CASTGSWNYGYTF,TRBJ1-2,-,medium-sized,13,TRBV7-9
TGTGCCAGCAGCCAAGATCCCTGGGACAGAGACGAGCAGTACTTC,CASSQDPWDRDEQYF,TRBJ2-7,TRBD1,-,15,TRBV3-1/TRBV3-2
TGTGCCAGCAGTTCGGATACCCGGGGACAGACCTACGAGCAGTACTTC,CASSSDTRGQTYEQYF,TRBJ2-7,TRBD1,-,16,TRBV28
TGTGCCAGCAGCGTCTTACCGGGACTAGCTACCACCGGGGAGCTGTTTTTT,CASSVLPGLATTGELFF,TRBJ2-2,TRBD2,-,17,TRBV9
TGTGCCAGCAGTTTGGGGAGGGGATATGAGCAGTTCTTC,CASSLGRGYEQFF,TRBJ2-1,TRBD2,-,13,TRBV27
TGTGCCAGCAGTGAACGGGGGGCGGATAATGAAAAACTGTTTTTT,CASSERGADNEKLFF,TRBJ1-4,-,-,15,TRBV3-1/TRBV3-2
TGTGCCAGCACGGGAAACAATGAGCAGTTCTTC,CASTGNNEQFF,TRBJ2-1,-,-,11,TRBV18
TGTGCCAGCAGCCTTAGGGACCCCGGCGATTCACCCCTCCACTTT,CASSLRDPGDSPLHF,TRBJ1-6,-,-,15,TRBV27
TGTGCCAGCAGCCCTCAGGGGGCGAACACTGAAGCTTTCTTT,CASSPQGANTEAFF,TRBJ1-1,TRBD1,-,14,TRBV11-2
TGTGCCAGCAGCCCGGGTTGGAACACTGAAGCTTTCTTT,CASSPGWNTEAFF,TRBJ1-1,-,-,13,TRBV6-2/TRBV6-3